What follows are 31 T cell receptor beta chains derived from one specimen sequenced in a study of graft-versus-host responses after intestinal transplantation. These TCRs' antigens remain unknown. TCRdb's copy holds only in-frame clones and misses some; the assay was immunoSEQ multiplex PCR. The sample lists about 73,000 clones, nearly 90% occurring once. The source material was unstimulated CD8+ T cells sorted from spleen or lymph node cells, sampled before transplant. Receptor source: a human donor who was the organ donor for an intestinal transplant.

This chain joins TRBV10-3 and TRBJ2-5; D might be TRBD1 (5 bases). CDR3 length: 15 amino acids. Trimming removed 0 bases at V and 5 bases at J, with 13 bases between. Per germline, CDR1 ENHRY and CDR2 SYGVKD. The CDR3 DNA reads as TGTGCCATCAGTGAGTCGAGACAGTTCGGCGAGACCCAGTACTTC. Its protein is CAISESRQFGETQYF.

This rearrangement joins TRBV27 to TRBJ1-1; D is uncertain. The CDR3 is 14 residues long. Germline V gives CDR1 MNHEY, CDR2 SMNVEV (reference sequence). Trimming pared 6 bases from V and 0 bases from J, leaving 11 bases between. CDR3 DNA: TGTGCCAGCAGCCAAACCACGGTGAACACTGAAGCTTTCTTT. It translates to CASSQTTVNTEAFF.

This clone turned up a few times. The V call is TRBV6-6, the J call TRBJ2-7, with TRBD1 identical over 10 bases. Losses at the gene ends were 5 bases for V and 2 bases for J; bases not matched to a gene: 9. Germline V gene sequence: CDR1 MNHNY, CDR2 SVGAGI (reference sequence). This CDR3 region has 16 residues. The CDR3 DNA reads TGTGCCAGCAGTAGGTTGGGGACAGGGGTTACCTACGAGCAGTACGTC. Residues: CASSRLGTGVTYEQYV.

The chain combines TRBV28 with TRBJ2-1, with a possible D match to TRBD1 (5 bases). The V end was cut by 9 bases, the J end by 5 bases, with 8 bases between. Germline values: CDR1 MDHEN, CDR2 SYDVKM. The CDR3 extends over 11 amino acids. The CDR3 DNA sequence: TGTGCCAGTAAGGGGAACAATGAGCAGTTCTTC. Translated, it gives CASKGNNEQFF.

This chain joins TRBV5-1 and TRBJ1-1; TRBD1 matches at 8 bases. The CDR3 has 13 residues. In germline, CDR1 is SGHRS, CDR2 YFSETQ. With V trimmed by 4 bases and J by 4 bases, 3 bases remained unmatched. The CDR3 DNA sequence: TGCGCCAGCAGCCCGACAGGGGCCACTGAAGCTTTCTTT. Encoded protein: CASSPTGATEAFF.

The table lists this clone with a few counts. V usage is TRBV19 and J usage is TRBJ1-6, with D tentatively TRBD1 (5 bases). Germline assignment: CDR1 LNHDA and CDR2 SQIVND (reference sequence). Trimming cost V 8 bases and J 9 bases, with 14 bases left between them. The length of the CDR3 is 13 residues. The CDR3 here is CASSLQGGSPLHF. CDR3 DNA: TGTGCCAGTTCGCTCCAGGGTGGTTCACCCCTCCACTTT.

This clone was recorded a few times. The chain couples TRBV28 to TRBJ1-2; no reliable D call. Germline V lookup: CDR1 MDHEN, CDR2 SYDVKM. Deletions cut 3 bases from V and 4 bases from J, with 9 bases between. CDR3 size: 13 residues. CDR3 in amino acids: CASSLIARYGYTF. DNA for the CDR3: TGTGCCAGCAGTTTGATAGCTCGCTATGGCTACACCTTC.

The chain is built from TRBV7-3 and TRBJ1-2; maybe TRBD1 (6 bases). CDR1 SGHTA and CDR2 FQGTGA come from the germline V gene. This CDR3 contains 15 residues. V dropped 0 bases and J dropped 2 bases, with 10 bases sitting between them. The CDR3 DNA sequence: TGTGCCAGCAGCTTAACGAAGGGGACAAACTATGGCTACACCTTC. It specifies CASSLTKGTNYGYTF.

V gene TRBV5-1 combines with J gene TRBJ2-2; 12 nucleotides align to TRBD1. V trimming: 4 bases; J trimming: 2 bases; junction bases outside the gene matches: 12. Germline V gene data show CDR1 as SGHRS and CDR2 as YFSETQ. CDR3 length equals 19 residues. As DNA, the CDR3 is TGCGCCAGCAGCCTTCTTCCGGGACAGGGGGCGCGAAACACCGGGGAGCTGTTTTTT. It yields the protein CASSLLPGQGARNTGELFF. The full variable domain, rest sourced from reference TRBV5-1 and TRBJ2-2, is KAGVTQTPRYLIKTRGQQVTLSCSPISGHRSVSWYQQTPGQGLQFLFEYFSETQRNKGNFPGRFSGRQFSNSRSEMNVSTLELGDSALYLCASSLLPGQGARNTGELFFGEGSRLTVL.

The chain has TRBV28 and TRBJ2-7, with a weak D call TRBD2 (6 bases). V was trimmed by 6 bases and J by 3 bases, leaving 21 bases between them. In germline, CDR1 is MDHEN, CDR2 SYDVKM. This CDR3 region has 16 residues. The CDR3 nucleotides are TGTGCCAGCAGCAGACCCAGCGGGTCCGACCTCTACGAGCAGTACGTC. It codes for CASSRPSGSDLYEQYV.

This clone has more than one count but fewer than ten. The chain has TRBV11-2 and TRBJ2-2, with TRBD1 matching 12 bases. Germline V gene lookup returns CDR1 SGHAT and CDR2 FQNNGV. The length of the CDR3 is 15 residues. V gave up 6 bases and J gave up 7 bases; unmatched junction bases: 6. CDR3 bases: TGTGCCAGCAGGCCCGGGACAGGGGGCATCGGGGAGCTGTTTTTT. It yields the protein CASRPGTGGIGELFF.

This clone was recorded a few times. The CDR3 DNA reads TGTGCCAGCAGTGATGGGAGGGGGGGCTACAATGAGCAGTTCTTC. It codes for CASSDGRGGYNEQFF. The V gene is TRBV6-4, the J gene TRBJ2-1, with D tentatively TRBD2 (7 bases). Germline lookup yields CDR1 MRHNA and CDR2 SNTAGT. The V gene lost 3 bases and the J gene lost 3 bases, with 12 bases spanning the gap. This CDR3 region has 15 residues.

The rearrangement joins TRBV30 to TRBJ2-5, with TRBD2 as a possible D gene (5 bases). The CDR3 spans 12 residues. The germline gives CDR1 GTSNPN, CDR2 SVGIG (reference sequence). V lost 5 bases to trimming and J lost 1 base, with 8 bases between them. CDR3 in DNA: TGTGCCTGGGAGGGTACCCAAGAGACCCAGTACTTC. It translates to CAWEGTQETQYF.

The V call is TRBV9, the J call TRBJ1-1; D might be TRBD1 (5 bases). Germline CDR1 and CDR2: SGDLS and YYNGEE. V lost 2 bases and J 0 bases, leaving 11 bases between the germline ends. The CDR3 contains 15 residues. CDR3 protein: CASSVGGSLNTEAFF. In nucleotides, the CDR3 is TGTGCCAGCAGCGTGGGGGGGTCCTTGAACACTGAAGCTTTCTTT.

V usage is TRBV18 and J usage is TRBJ2-2, with 9 bases lining up with TRBD1. Germline trimming cut 5 bases from V and 4 bases from J; bases unmatched to any gene: 5. The CDR3 runs to 15 residues. Germline V gene lookup returns CDR1 KGHSH and CDR2 LQKENI. The CDR3 DNA follows: TGTGCCAGCTCAGATGGGACAGGGTTCACCGGGGAGCTGTTTTTT. It specifies CASSDGTGFTGELFF.

This chain links TRBV30 with TRBJ1-5; the D gene is possibly TRBD1 (6 bases). The V and J ends lost 3 bases and 5 bases respectively, with 17 bases between them. The CDR3 contains 15 residues. The V gene's germline CDR1 is GTSNPN and CDR2 SVGIG (reference sequence). The CDR3 region has the DNA TGTGCCTGGAGGCAGGACAGAGGCTTGGATCAGCCCCAGCATTTT. Translated, it gives CAWRQDRGLDQPQHF.

The chain is built from TRBV9 and TRBJ2-5; a possible D gene is TRBD1 (5 bases). Germline loops: CDR1 SGDLS, CDR2 YYNGEE. The V end was cut by 0 bases, the J end by 3 bases, with 9 bases between. The CDR3 runs 14 residues. The CDR3 sequence is CASSVDLGEETQYF. The CDR3 region has the DNA TGTGCCAGCAGCGTAGATCTAGGGGAAGAGACCCAGTACTTC.

The chain combines TRBV15 with TRBJ2-7, with 9 bases matching TRBD2. This CDR3 comprises 19 residues. CDR1 is LNHNV and CDR2 is YYDKDF in the germline V gene (reference sequence). V shed 0 bases, J shed 2 bases, and the junction held 14 bases outside the gene matches. CDR3 coding DNA: TGTGCCACCAGCAGAGATCGCCGCCCTGCTAGCGGGGAGACCTACGAGCAGTACGTC. Protein sequence: CATSRDRRPASGETYEQYV.

This chain uses TRBV7-3 with TRBJ1-1, with D possibly matching TRBD1 (6 bases). Germline V gene lookup returns CDR1 SGHTA and CDR2 FQGTGA. The CDR3 sequence is 13 residues long. V was trimmed by 2 bases and J by 5 bases, leaving 9 bases between them. The CDR3: CASSLAQGTEAFF. DNA for the CDR3: TGTGCCAGCAGCTTAGCACAGGGTACTGAAGCTTTCTTT.

V is TRBV7-9 and J is TRBJ2-1; 9 positions match TRBD1. CDR1 is SEHNR and CDR2 is FQNEAQ in the germline V gene (reference sequence). V shed 5 bases, J shed 4 bases, and the junction held 3 bases outside the gene matches. This CDR3 has 14 amino acids. In DNA, the CDR3 is TGTGCCAGCAGCCCGGGACAGGGTTACAATGAGCAGTTCTTC. It specifies CASSPGQGYNEQFF. Using reference TRBV7-9 and TRBJ2-1 for the parts outside the CDR3, the full variable domain is DTGVSQNPRHKITKRGQNVTFRCDPISEHNRLYWYRQTLGQGPEFLTYFQNEAQLEKSRLLSDRFSAERPKGSFSTLEIQRTEQGDSAMYLCASSPGQGYNEQFFGPGTRLTVL.

The genes are TRBV7-9 and TRBJ1-5; 8 nucleotides agree with TRBD1. The germline V gene encodes CDR1 SEHNR and CDR2 FQNEAQ (reference sequence). The length of the CDR3 is 15 residues. Trimming cost V 5 bases and J 2 bases; bases outside gene matches: 5. The CDR3 spells CASSPGQGGNQPQHF. CDR3 nucleotide sequence: TGTGCCAGCAGCCCCGGACAGGGTGGCAATCAGCCCCAGCATTTT.

The rearrangement joins TRBV25-1 to TRBJ2-7, with 7 positions matching TRBD1. This CDR3 region has 11 residues. V lost 7 bases, J lost 6 bases, and 3 bases stayed unmatched. Germline CDR1 reads MGHDK; CDR2 reads SYGVNS. CDR3 protein: CASTQGFEQYV. CDR3 bases: TGTGCCAGCACACAGGGGTTCGAGCAGTACGTC.

The gene calls are TRBV4-1 and TRBJ2-1, with 7 nucleotides matching TRBD2. V was clipped by 0 bases and J by 0 bases; unmatched bases: 11. This CDR3 region has 19 residues. In germline, CDR1 is MGHRA, CDR2 YSYEKL. The CDR3 is CASSQDLIVGGGSYNEQFF. CDR3 in DNA: TGCGCCAGCAGCCAAGATCTTATCGTAGGCGGGGGCTCCTACAATGAGCAGTTCTTC.

For the CDR3, the DNA is TGTGCCAGCAGTTACTCGATCACAGCTCAATACGAGCAGTACGTC. Residues: CASSYSITAQYEQYV. This chain connects TRBV6-5 to TRBJ2-7; D unclear. The CDR3 runs to 15 residues. Trimming shortened V by 0 bases and J by 4 bases, and 13 bases separated the two germline ends. Germline V gene sequence: CDR1 MNHEY, CDR2 SVGAGI.

V and J are TRBV4-3 and TRBJ1-1; 8 nucleotides agree with TRBD1. The CDR3 length is 18 residues. Germline V gene data show CDR1 as LGHNA and CDR2 as YSLEER. V shed 1 base, J shed 7 bases, and the junction held 17 bases outside the gene matches. The CDR3 reads CASSQVELGRGRVDEAFF. In DNA, the CDR3 is TGCGCCAGCAGCCAAGTCGAATTGGGCAGGGGGCGCGTTGATGAAGCTTTCTTT.

The chain joins TRBV28 to TRBJ1-2; unclear D gene. The CDR3 runs to 10 residues. V dropped 3 bases and J dropped 6 bases, with 2 bases sitting between them. CDR1 is MDHEN and CDR2 is SYDVKM in the germline V gene. The CDR3, as DNA: TGTGCCAGCAGTTTCAATGGCTACACCTTC. Residues: CASSFNGYTF.

This clone was detected only once. The chain joins TRBV27 to TRBJ1-2; the match to TRBD1 covers 12 bases. From germline, CDR1 is MNHEY and CDR2 SMNVEV (reference sequence). Losses at the gene ends were 5 bases for V and 6 bases for J; bases not matched to a gene: 10. This CDR3 has 16 residues. The CDR3 loop reads CASSNRDRGPEHGYTF. The CDR3 bases are TGTGCCAGCAGTAACAGGGACAGGGGGCCGGAACATGGCTACACCTTC.

V is TRBV27 and J is TRBJ2-1; 8 nucleotides align to TRBD2. Germline V gives CDR1 MNHEY, CDR2 SMNVEV (reference sequence). Germline trimming cut 5 bases from V and 4 bases from J; bases unmatched to any gene: 10. There are 16 residues in the CDR3. CDR3 loop: CASSLAGGAPYNEQFF. CDR3 DNA sequence: TGTGCCAGCAGTCTCGCCGGGGGGGCGCCTTACAATGAGCAGTTCTTC.

This sequence joins TRBV5-8 and TRBJ2-1; D gene unclear. The CDR3 sequence is 14 residues long. The germline V gene has CDR1 SGHTS and CDR2 YDEGEE. Trimming pared 0 bases from V and 8 bases from J, leaving 12 bases between. The CDR3 here is CASSLVFREDEQFF. CDR3 nucleotides: TGTGCCAGCAGCTTGGTTTTCCGCGAGGATGAGCAGTTCTTC.

This clone was detected a few times. The chain has TRBV6-4 and TRBJ2-7, with TRBD2 identical over 14 bases. J lost 4 bases, V lost 6 bases, and 11 bases had no gene match. The CDR3 has 17 residues. The germline CDR1 and CDR2 sequences are MRHNA and SNTAGT. For the CDR3, the DNA is TGTGCCAGCAGGACGACTAGCGGGGGGGCCAGTTGGTACGAGCAGTACGTC. Protein sequence: CASRTTSGGASWYEQYV.

The rearrangement uses TRBV7-2 and TRBJ2-1; the D gene is possibly TRBD1 (6 bases). Germline V gene sequence: CDR1 SGHTA, CDR2 FQGNSA. CDR3 size: 22 residues. The V end lost 0 bases, the J end lost 2 bases, and 29 bases lay between the germline ends. DNA for the CDR3: TGTGCCAGCAGCTTAGCGTTGGGCAGGGGCGCCAGAGGATTACCTCCCTACAATGAGCAGTTCTTC. Translating it yields CASSLALGRGARGLPPYNEQFF.